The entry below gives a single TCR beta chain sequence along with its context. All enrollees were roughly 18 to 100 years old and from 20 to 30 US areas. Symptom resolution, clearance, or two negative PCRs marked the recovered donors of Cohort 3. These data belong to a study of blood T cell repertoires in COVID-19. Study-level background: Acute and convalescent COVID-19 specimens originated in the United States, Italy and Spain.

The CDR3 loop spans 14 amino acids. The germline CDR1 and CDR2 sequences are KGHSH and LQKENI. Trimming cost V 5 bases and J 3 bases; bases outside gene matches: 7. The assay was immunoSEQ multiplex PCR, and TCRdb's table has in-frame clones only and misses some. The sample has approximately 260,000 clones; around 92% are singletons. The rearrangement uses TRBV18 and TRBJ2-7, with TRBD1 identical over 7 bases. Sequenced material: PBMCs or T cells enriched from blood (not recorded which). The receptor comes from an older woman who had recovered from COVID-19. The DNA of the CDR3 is TGTGCCAGCTCATCATACGGGACAGACTACGAGCAGTACTTC. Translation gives CASSSYGTDYEQYF.